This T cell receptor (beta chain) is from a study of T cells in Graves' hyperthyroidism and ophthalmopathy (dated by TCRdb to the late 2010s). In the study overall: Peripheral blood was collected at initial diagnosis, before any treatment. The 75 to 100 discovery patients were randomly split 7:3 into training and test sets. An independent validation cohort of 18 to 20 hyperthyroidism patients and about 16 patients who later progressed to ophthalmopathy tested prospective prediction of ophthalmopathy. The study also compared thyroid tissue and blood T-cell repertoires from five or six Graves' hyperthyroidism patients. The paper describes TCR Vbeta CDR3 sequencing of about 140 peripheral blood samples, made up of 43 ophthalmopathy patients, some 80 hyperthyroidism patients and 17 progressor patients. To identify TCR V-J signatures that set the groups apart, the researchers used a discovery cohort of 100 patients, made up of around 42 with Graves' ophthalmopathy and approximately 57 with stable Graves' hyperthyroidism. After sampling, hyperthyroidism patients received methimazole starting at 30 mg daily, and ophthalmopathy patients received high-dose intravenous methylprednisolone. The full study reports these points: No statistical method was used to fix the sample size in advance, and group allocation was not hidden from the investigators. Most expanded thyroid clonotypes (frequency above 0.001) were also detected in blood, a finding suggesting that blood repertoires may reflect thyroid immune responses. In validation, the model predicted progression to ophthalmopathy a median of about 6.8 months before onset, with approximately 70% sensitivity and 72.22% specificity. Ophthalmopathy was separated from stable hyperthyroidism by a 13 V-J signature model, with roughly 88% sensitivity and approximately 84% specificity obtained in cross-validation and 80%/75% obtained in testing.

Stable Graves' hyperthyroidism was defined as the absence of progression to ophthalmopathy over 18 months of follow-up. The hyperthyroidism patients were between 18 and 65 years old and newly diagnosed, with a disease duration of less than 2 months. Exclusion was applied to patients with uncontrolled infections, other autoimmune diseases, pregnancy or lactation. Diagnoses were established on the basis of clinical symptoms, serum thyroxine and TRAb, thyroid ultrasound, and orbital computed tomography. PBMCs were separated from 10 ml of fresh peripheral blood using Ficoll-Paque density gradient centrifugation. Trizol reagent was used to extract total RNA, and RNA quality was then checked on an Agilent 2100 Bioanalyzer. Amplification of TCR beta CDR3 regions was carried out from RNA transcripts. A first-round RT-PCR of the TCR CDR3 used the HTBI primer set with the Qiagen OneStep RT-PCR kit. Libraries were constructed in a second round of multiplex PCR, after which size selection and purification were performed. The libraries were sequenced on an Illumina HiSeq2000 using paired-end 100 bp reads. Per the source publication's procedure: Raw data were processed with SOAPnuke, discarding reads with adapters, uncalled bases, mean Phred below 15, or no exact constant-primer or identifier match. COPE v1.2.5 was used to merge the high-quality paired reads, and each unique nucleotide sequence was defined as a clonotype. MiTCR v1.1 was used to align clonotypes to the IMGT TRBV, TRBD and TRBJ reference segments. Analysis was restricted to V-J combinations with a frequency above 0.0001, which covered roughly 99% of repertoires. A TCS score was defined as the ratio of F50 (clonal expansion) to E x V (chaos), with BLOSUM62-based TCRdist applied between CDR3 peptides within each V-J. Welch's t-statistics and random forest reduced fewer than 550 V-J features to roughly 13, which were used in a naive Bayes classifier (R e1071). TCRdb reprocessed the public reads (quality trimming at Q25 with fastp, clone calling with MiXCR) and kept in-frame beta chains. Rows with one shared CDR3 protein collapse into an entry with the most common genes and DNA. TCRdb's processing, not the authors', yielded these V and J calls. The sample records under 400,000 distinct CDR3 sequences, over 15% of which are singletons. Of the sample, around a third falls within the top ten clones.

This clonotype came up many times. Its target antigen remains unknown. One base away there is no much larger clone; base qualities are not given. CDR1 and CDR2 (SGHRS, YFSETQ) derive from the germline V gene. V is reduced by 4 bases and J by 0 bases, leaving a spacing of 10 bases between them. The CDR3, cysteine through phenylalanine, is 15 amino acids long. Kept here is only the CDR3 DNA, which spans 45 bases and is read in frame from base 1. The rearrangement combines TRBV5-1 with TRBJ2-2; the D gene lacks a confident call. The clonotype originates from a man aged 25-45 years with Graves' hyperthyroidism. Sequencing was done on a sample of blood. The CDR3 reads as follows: CASSPSAPNTGELFF. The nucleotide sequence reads TGCGCCAGCAGCCCGTCGGCCCCGAACACCGGGGAGCTGTTTTTT.